What follows are 24 T cell receptor beta chains derived from one specimen sequenced in a study of shared clonotypes between healthy human individuals. Sequenced by immunoSEQ multiplex PCR; TCRdb stores in-frame clones only, minus some. Of some 500,000 clones in the sample, over 60% were seen once. Specimen: PBMCs. The source of these receptors is a woman aged 35 to 49 in good health. Some clones in this sample may be carry-over from other donors' samples.

The chain links TRBV29-1 to TRBJ2-7, with a weak D call TRBD2 (5 bases). V was clipped by 3 bases and J by 3 bases, with 9 bases between them. This CDR3 spans 12 amino acids. Germline V gene sequence: CDR1 SQVTM, CDR2 ANQGSEA. CDR3 region: CSVEGEGYEQYF. For the CDR3, the DNA is TGCAGCGTTGAGGGAGAGGGCTACGAGCAGTACTTC.

The genes are TRBV29-1 and TRBJ1-4, with TRBD1 matching 9 bases. CDR3 length: 13 amino acids. V shed 7 bases and J 6 bases; nucleotides not matched to a gene: 6. Per the germline V gene, CDR1 is SQVTM and CDR2 is ANQGSEA. The CDR3 protein is CSGARTGDEKLFF. As DNA, the CDR3 is TGCAGCGGGGCCCGGACAGGGGATGAAAAACTGTTTTTT.

Only one count was recorded for this clone. This chain uses TRBV7-3 with TRBJ2-3; 10 bases map to TRBD2. The V segment lost 5 bases and the J segment 2 bases; nucleotides outside the gene matches: 10. This CDR3 comprises 17 residues. CDR1 and CDR2 from the germline V gene are SGHTA and FQGTGA. Here the CDR3 reads CASSPDGLAVNTDTQYF. The CDR3 DNA reads as TGTGCCAGCAGCCCCGACGGACTAGCGGTTAACACAGATACGCAGTATTTT.

This sequence joins TRBV5-4 and TRBJ2-1, with D tentatively TRBD2 (6 bases). This CDR3 comprises 13 residues. V was pared by 5 bases and J by 5 bases, with 11 bases between. The germline V gene encodes CDR1 SGHNT and CDR2 YYREEE (reference sequence). This CDR3 reads CASSRERNNEQFF. The DNA for the CDR3 is TGTGCCAGCAGTCGGGAGCGGAACAATGAGCAGTTCTTC. Full variable domain (missing parts from reference TRBV5-4 and TRBJ2-1): ETGVTQSPTHLIKTRGQQVTLRCSSQSGHNTVSWYQQALGQGPQFIFQYYREEENGRGNFPPRFSGLQFPNYSSELNVNALELDDSALYLCASSRERNNEQFFGPGTRLTVL.

V and J are TRBV28 and TRBJ2-1; 7 nucleotides line up with TRBD2. The CDR3 has 15 amino acids. Germline lookup yields CDR1 MDHEN and CDR2 SYDVKM. V shed 3 bases, J shed 2 bases, and the junction held 4 bases outside the gene matches. The DNA of the CDR3 is TGTGCCAGCAGTTTGGAGCGGGACCCCTACAATGAGCAGTTCTTC. Amino acid sequence: CASSLERDPYNEQFF.

The V gene is TRBV28, the J gene TRBJ1-1; D not certain. Per the germline V gene, CDR1 is MDHEN and CDR2 is SYDVKM. The CDR3 covers 14 residues. V was pared by 4 bases and J by 6 bases, with 15 bases between. The CDR3 bases are TGTGCCAGCAGTTCGGTCTCGGGGTGGTCTGAAGCTTTCTTT. Its translation is CASSSVSGWSEAFF.

The chain uses TRBV6-1 and TRBJ1-1; D is uncertain. The germline gives CDR1 MNHNS, CDR2 SASEGT. CDR3 length: 13 residues. Trimming stripped 4 bases from V and 7 bases from J, with 13 bases between. For the CDR3, the DNA is TGTGCCAGCAGTGTGTCCGAACGGATTGAAGCTTTCTTT. Translating it yields CASSVSERIEAFF.

The gene calls are TRBV28 and TRBJ1-5; no firm D call. The CDR3 spans 16 residues. Trimming shortened V by 5 bases and J by 1 base, and 15 bases separated the two germline ends. The germline gives CDR1 MDHEN, CDR2 SYDVKM. The CDR3 DNA sequence: TGTGCCAGCAGTCCCTCCGGGTGGTGGAGCAATCAGCCCCAGCATTTT. As protein: CASSPSGWWSNQPQHF.

The chain uses TRBV5-4 and TRBJ2-3, with D maybe TRBD2 (6 bases). The length of the CDR3 is 14 residues. Germline V CDR1 and CDR2: SGHNT, YYREEE (reference sequence). The V end lost 0 bases, the J end lost 1 base, and 6 bases lay between the germline ends. In DNA form, the CDR3 reads TGTGCCAGCAGCTTGGCGGGGGGCACAGATACGCAGTATTTT. Its translation: CASSLAGGTDTQYF.

This chain uses TRBV28 with TRBJ2-7, with D maybe TRBD1 (5 bases). The CDR3 extends over 11 amino acids. The V gene lost 6 bases and the J gene lost 13 bases, with 16 bases spanning the gap. Germline CDR1 MDHEN, CDR2 SYDVKM. The CDR3 DNA reads as TGTGCCAGCAGACTACAGGCACTCTACTACTTC. Amino acid sequence: CASRLQALYYF.

J is TRBJ2-1 and V is TRBV7-3; 13 nucleotides match TRBD2. The germline V gene encodes CDR1 SGHTA and CDR2 FQGTGA. There are 15 residues in the CDR3. V gave up 5 bases and J gave up 8 bases; unmatched junction bases: 6. CDR3 nucleotide sequence: TGTGCCAGCAGCCCCGGGACTAGCGGGACCGATGAGCAGTTCTTC. Translating gives CASSPGTSGTDEQFF.

This clone has a count of ten or more. Different DNA sequences within this sample yield the same CDR3. The gene calls are TRBV25-1 and TRBJ1-1; TRBD1 matches at 7 bases. CDR3 size: 15 residues. Germline loops: CDR1 MGHDK, CDR2 SYGVNS. The V segment lost 7 bases and the J segment 4 bases; nucleotides outside the gene matches: 12. CDR3 sequence: CASTQTGTEFTEAFF. The CDR3 DNA sequence: TGTGCCAGCACTCAGACCGGGACAGAATTCACTGAAGCTTTCTTT.

This clone was detected only once. The J gene is TRBJ2-3, the V gene TRBV18; tentatively, D is TRBD1 (6 bases). Germline V CDR1 and CDR2: KGHSH, LQKENI. Trimming left V 1 base short and J 1 base short, with 12 bases between. The CDR3 spans 16 residues. The CDR3 coding sequence is TGTGCCAGCTCACCACAGGGGGTTACGGGCACAGATACGCAGTATTTT. Amino acid sequence: CASSPQGVTGTDTQYF.

This clone was counted a single time. Given a far larger clone just one base away, this is likely a sequencing read error. The J gene is TRBJ2-7, the V gene TRBV30, with D perhaps matching TRBD2 (5 bases). Germline V gene lookup returns CDR1 GTSNPN and CDR2 SVGIG (reference sequence). This CDR3 has 13 residues. Trimming pared 1 base from V and 10 bases from J, leaving 17 bases between. In DNA, the CDR3 is TGTGCCTGGAGTGGAGCTAGCCAAGAGGCCCAGTACTTC. This encodes CAWSGASQEAQYF.

J is TRBJ1-6 and V is TRBV5-4; D uncertain. V was cut by 3 bases and J by 6 bases, with 7 bases left in between. This CDR3 region has 13 residues. From germline, CDR1 is SGHNT and CDR2 YYREEE (reference sequence). The CDR3 loop reads CASSSGGNSPLHF. CDR3 DNA: TGTGCCAGCAGCTCGGGAGGTAATTCACCCCTCCACTTT.

This clone occurred a few times. The chain joins TRBV29-1 to TRBJ1-3; no definite D call. V lost 1 base, J lost 4 bases, and 8 bases lay in between. The CDR3 contains 13 residues. The germline CDR1 and CDR2 sequences are SQVTM and ANQGSEA. The DNA for the CDR3 is TGCAGCGTTGAAGTTGGTACGGGAAACACCATATATTTT. Its protein is CSVEVGTGNTIYF.

The rearrangement links TRBV18 to TRBJ2-2; TRBD2 matches 14 bases. CDR1 is KGHSH, CDR2 LQKENI, per germline. V shed 0 bases and J 5 bases; nucleotides not matched to a gene: 5. This CDR3 contains 18 residues. CDR3 bases: TGTGCCAGCTCACCACCGGGGACTAGCGGGAGTAGTACCGGGGAGCTGTTTTTT. Its protein product is CASSPPGTSGSSTGELFF.

This clone was observed a single time. This chain connects TRBV10-3 to TRBJ1-4; 7 nucleotides agree with TRBD1. Germline V gene sequence: CDR1 ENHRY, CDR2 SYGVKD. J gave up 2 bases and V 11 bases, and 5 bases lay outside the gene matches. The CDR3 extends over 13 amino acids. CDR3 nucleotides: TGTGCCTCCTCAGGGGGGACTAATGAAAAACTGTTTTTT. Its protein is CASSGGTNEKLFF.

The rearrangement joins TRBV7-9 to TRBJ1-4; D perhaps matches TRBD1 (5 bases). Germline V CDR1 and CDR2: SEHNR, FQNEAQ (reference sequence). V lost 6 bases to trimming and J lost 4 bases, with 12 bases between them. This CDR3 has 14 residues. As DNA, the CDR3 is TGTGCCAGCAGTCCAGGGAGCATTAATGAAAAACTGTTTTTT. Encoded protein: CASSPGSINEKLFF.

The rearrangement uses TRBV27 and TRBJ2-6; D perhaps matches TRBD2 (5 bases). This CDR3 is built from 17 residues. V was pared by 5 bases and J by 4 bases, with 18 bases between. Germline V gene lookup returns CDR1 MNHEY and CDR2 SMNVEV (reference sequence). CDR3 amino acids: CASSPRTGVAGANVLTF. The DNA of the CDR3 is TGTGCCAGCAGTCCGCGGACGGGCGTAGCGGGGGCCAACGTCCTGACTTTC.

This clone was detected many times. The chain joins TRBV18 to TRBJ2-7; no definite D call. Germline CDR1 reads KGHSH; CDR2 reads LQKENI. The CDR3 has 14 residues. V was pared by 4 bases and J by 1 base, with 11 bases between. The CDR3 bases are TGTGCCAGCTCACAGGAAGACGGATCCTACGAGCAGTACTTC. It is translated as CASSQEDGSYEQYF.

This clone was picked up one time. The conserved final phenylalanine or tryptophan is absent from the CDR3, which likely points to a read error. The chain carries TRBV29-1 and TRBJ2-7; D unclear. The CDR3 extends over 11 amino acids. V lost 4 bases to trimming and J lost 1 base, with 5 bases between them. Per the germline V gene, CDR1 is SQVTM and CDR2 is ANQGSEA. The DNA for the CDR3 is TGCAGCGTTGCGGAGTCCTACGAGCAGTACTCC. Protein product: CSVAESYEQYS.

About this clone itself: A read error likely explains this, since a far larger clone differs by one base. The J gene is TRBJ1-1, the V gene TRBV7-3; D might be TRBD1 (5 bases). CDR1 and CDR2 (germline): SGHTA, FQGTGA. This CDR3 contains 13 residues. V shed 2 bases and J shed 3 bases, with 7 bases lying between them. The CDR3 DNA follows: TGTGCCAGCAGCTTATCCAGGGACACTGAAGCTTTCTTT. This encodes CASSLSRDTEAFF.

This clone came up a few times. The chain joins TRBV12-2 to TRBJ2-7; the table assigns TRBD1, which was not confirmed against the DNA. TRBV12-2 is a pseudogene segment. This CDR3 contains 18 residues. This chain's CDR3 is CASRSARVGDRGNYEQYF. CDR3 in DNA: TGTGCAAGTCGCTCCGCCAGGGTGGGGGACAGGGGTAACTACGAGCAGTACTTC.